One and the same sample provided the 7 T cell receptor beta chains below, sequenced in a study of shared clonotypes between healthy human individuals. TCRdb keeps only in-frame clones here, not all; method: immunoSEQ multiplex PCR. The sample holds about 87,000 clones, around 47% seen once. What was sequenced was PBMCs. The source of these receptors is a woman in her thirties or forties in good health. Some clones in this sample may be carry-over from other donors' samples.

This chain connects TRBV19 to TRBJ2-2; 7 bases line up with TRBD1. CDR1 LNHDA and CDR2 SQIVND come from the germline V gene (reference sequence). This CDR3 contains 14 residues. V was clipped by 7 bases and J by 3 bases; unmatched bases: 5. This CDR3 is CASKTGLDTGELFF. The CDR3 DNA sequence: TGTGCCAGTAAGACAGGGCTCGACACCGGGGAGCTGTTTTTT.

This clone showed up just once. In DNA form, the CDR3 reads TGTGCCAGCAGTCTTCTCCCTTCCTACGAGCAGTACTTC. This translates into CASSLLPSYEQYF. This chain connects TRBV28 to TRBJ2-7; D remains unclear. CDR1 is MDHEN, CDR2 SYDVKM, per germline. Trimming left V 5 bases short and J 1 base short, with 9 bases between. The CDR3 runs to 13 residues.

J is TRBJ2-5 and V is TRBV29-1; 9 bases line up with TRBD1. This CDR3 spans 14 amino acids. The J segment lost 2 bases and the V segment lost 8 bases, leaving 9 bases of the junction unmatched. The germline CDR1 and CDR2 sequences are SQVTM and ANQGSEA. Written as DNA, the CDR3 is TGCAGCTCCCGGACAGGGGCCCAACAAGAGACCCAGTACTTC. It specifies CSSRTGAQQETQYF.

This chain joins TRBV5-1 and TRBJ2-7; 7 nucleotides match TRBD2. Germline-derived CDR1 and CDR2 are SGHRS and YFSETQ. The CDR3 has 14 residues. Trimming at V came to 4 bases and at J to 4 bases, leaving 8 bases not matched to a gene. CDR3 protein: CASSSGAGGYEQYF. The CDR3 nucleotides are TGCGCCAGCAGCAGCGGGGCAGGCGGGTACGAGCAGTACTTC.

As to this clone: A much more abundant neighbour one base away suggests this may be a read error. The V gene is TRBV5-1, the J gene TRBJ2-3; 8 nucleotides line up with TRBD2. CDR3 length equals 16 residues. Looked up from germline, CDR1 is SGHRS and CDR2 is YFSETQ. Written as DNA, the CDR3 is TGCGCCAGCAGCTTGGAGGGTCGGGAGGGCACAGGTACGCAGTATTTT. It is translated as CASSLEGREGTGTQYF.

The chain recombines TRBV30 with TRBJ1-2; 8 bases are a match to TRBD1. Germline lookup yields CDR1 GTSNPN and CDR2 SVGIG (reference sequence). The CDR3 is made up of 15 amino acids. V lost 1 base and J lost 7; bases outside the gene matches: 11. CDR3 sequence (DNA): TGTGCCTGGAGTGGGTGGATGACAGGGGCTTCTGGCTACACCTTC. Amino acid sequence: CAWSGWMTGASGYTF. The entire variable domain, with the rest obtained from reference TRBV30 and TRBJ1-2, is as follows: SQTIHQWPATLVQPVGSPLSLECTVEGTSNPNLYWYRQAAGRGLQLLFYSVGIGQISSEVPQNLSASRPQDRQFILSSKKLLLSDSGFYLCAWSGWMTGASGYTFGSGTRLTVV.

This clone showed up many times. CDR3 in DNA: TGCGCCAGCGCCCTGCACGGTGGGACAGGGGTCTACGAGCAGTACTTC. It encodes CASALHGGTGVYEQYF. The V and J genes are TRBV4-1 and TRBJ2-7; 10 bases are a match to TRBD1. Germline-derived CDR1 and CDR2 are MGHRA and YSYEKL. V was pared by 8 bases and J by 3 bases, with 13 bases of the junction left unmatched. This CDR3 is 16 amino acids long.